Given below is one T cell receptor beta chain in context. Its antigen is unidentified. Clones were sequenced by immunoSEQ multiplex PCR, and TCRdb holds only the in-frame ones, with some missing. The repertoire holds 130,000 to 150,000 clones, with 88% as singletons. These data originate in a study of T cell responses to AZD1222 COVID-19 vaccine. Study in general: Analyses pooled second doses at about 4 or about 12 weeks.

Findings and limits, study-wide: Only a handful of AZD1222 recipients, several in all, had baseline seropositivity. The breadth and depth of Spike-specific TCRs increased once two AZD1222 doses had been given.

Trimming pared 5 bases from V and 2 bases from J, leaving 12 bases between. The CDR3 contains 14 residues. The germline gives CDR1 SNHLY, CDR2 FYNNEI. This chain uses TRBV2 with TRBJ1-2; D gene ambiguous. This specimen consisted of peripheral blood, obtained on day 0 of AZD1222 vaccination. This clonotype was obtained from an adult in good health. CDR3 nucleotide sequence: TGTGCCAGCAGTCTGCAAAGAGGGAACTATGGCTACACCTTC. Translation: CASSLQRGNYGYTF.